This T cell receptor (beta chain) stems from a study of regulatory T cells in long-lasting Graves disease. The sample holds a few counts of this clonotype. Antigen: not known. Study-level results: Authors noted too few samples as a limitation.

The time point is: persistent/refractory GD, antithyroid drugs over 5 years with positive TRAb. The TCR library was made from RNA that had been extracted from PBMCs in TRIzol. Patients all came to the study from an endocrinology department in Xi'an, China. The germline V and J ends were trimmed by 8 bases and 1 base, with 10 bases remaining between them. The CDR3 extends over 13 amino acids. The V gene's germline CDR1 is KGHSH and CDR2 LQKENI. Library construction for TCR beta used iRepertoire HTBI primers and Arm-PCR of CDR3 regions. In the original workflow: Detected in the samples were over 60 TRBV and approximately 14 TRBJ segments. TCRdb fed the multiplex PCR reads into MiXCR, producing one record per CDR3 protein. In this record, the V and J calls reflect TCRdb's handling and not the investigators' own analysis. The table shows a few hundred thousand distinct CDR3 sequences, with under 25% occurring only once.

The chain has TRBV18 and TRBJ2-3; maybe TRBD2 (5 bases). This clonotype originated in a female donor with Graves disease. The sequenced sample was peripheral blood mononuclear cells (PBMCs), obtained when the disease was refractory, from a patient treated with antithyroid drugs. The CDR3 spells CASAGVGTDTQYF. The DNA of the CDR3 is TGTGCCAGCGCCGGGGTTGGCACAGATACGCAGTATTTT.